The T cell receptor (beta chain) described here comes from a study of cytomegalovirus exposure and HLA in healthy donors. Sequencing was performed with immunoSEQ multiplex PCR; in TCRdb, only in-frame clones are kept and a portion is missing. The data hold hundreds of thousands of clones, with about 90% observed a single time. This clone was observed a few times. Trimming cost V 0 bases and J 0 bases, with 10 bases left between them. This CDR3 has 16 amino acids. Per the germline V gene, CDR1 is SGHRS and CDR2 is YFSETQ. Sequences were obtained from PBMCs. This clonotype was obtained from a woman between 25 and 40 years old in good health and CMV-seronegative. This chain joins TRBV5-1 and TRBJ2-1; D is ambiguous. This CDR3 is CASSLGGPSSYNEQFF. In nucleotides, the CDR3 is TGCGCCAGCAGCTTGGGCGGACCCTCCTCCTACAATGAGCAGTTCTTC.